In this sample, the clone carrying this T cell receptor (beta chain) turned up many times. These data come from a study of CD8+CD57+ T cells in acquired aplastic anemia. The sequenced patients had an expansion of CD8+CD57+ cells seen by flow cytometry. The template used for profiling TCR beta VDJ and CDR3 was genomic DNA. Via MiXCR, TCRdb re-called the reads, giving one row per CDR3 protein. Among 150,000 to 200,000 distinct CDR3 sequences listed, around 48% were seen once. With 4 bases removed from V and 3 bases from J, the gap between germline ends came to 14 bases. Germline loops: CDR1 SGDLS, CDR2 YYNGEE. The CDR3 extends over 14 amino acids.

The sequence was collected from a human donor with aplastic anemia. The sample comprised sorted CD4+, CD8+, or CD8+CD57+ T cells (not recorded which) from PBMCs. The chain employs TRBV9 and TRBJ2-7; a weak D match, TRBD1 (6 bases). The CDR3 spells CASSLGAEFYEQYF. The CDR3 DNA sequence: TGTGCCAGCAGCCTGGGGGCGGAATTCTACGAGCAGTACTTC.